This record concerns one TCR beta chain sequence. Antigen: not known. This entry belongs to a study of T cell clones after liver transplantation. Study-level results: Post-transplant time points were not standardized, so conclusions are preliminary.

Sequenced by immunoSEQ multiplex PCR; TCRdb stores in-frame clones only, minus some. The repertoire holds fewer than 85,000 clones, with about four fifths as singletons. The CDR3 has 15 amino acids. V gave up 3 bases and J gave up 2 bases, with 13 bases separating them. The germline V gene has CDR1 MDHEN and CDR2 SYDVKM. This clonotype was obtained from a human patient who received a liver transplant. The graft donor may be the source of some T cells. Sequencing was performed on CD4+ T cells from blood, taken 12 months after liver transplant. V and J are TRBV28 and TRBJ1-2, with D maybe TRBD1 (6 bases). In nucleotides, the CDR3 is TGTGCCAGCAGTTTTGACAGGCCTGGGAACTATGGCTACACCTTC. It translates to CASSFDRPGNYGYTF.